The T cell receptor beta chain under discussion was sequenced for a study of blood T cell repertoires in COVID-19. Study overall: The analysed material was cDNA or gDNA that came from T cells, B-cell-depleted T cells, or PBMCs.

Only one count was recorded for this clone. In the original processing: Nucleated cell number was recorded as an estimate derived from reference gene primer amplification. Using immunoSEQ multiplex PCR, the repertoire was profiled, and TCRdb retains in-frame clones only, with some absent. Clonal size and the V and J genes are those of that table, whereas D and trimming came from the DNA. The repertoire holds 180,000 or so clones, with around 87% as singletons. From germline, CDR1 is SGHTA and CDR2 FQGTGA. The CDR3 covers 15 residues. V was pared by 2 bases and J by 2 bases, with 10 bases between. This TCR derives from a man between 40 and 49 years old with active or convalescent COVID-19. The gene calls are TRBV7-3 and TRBJ1-3, with D maybe TRBD1 (6 bases). The specimen sequenced was peripheral blood. For the CDR3, the DNA is TGTGCCAGCAGCTTACCGTCAGGGGCTGGAAACACCATATATTTT. Residues: CASSLPSGAGNTIYF.